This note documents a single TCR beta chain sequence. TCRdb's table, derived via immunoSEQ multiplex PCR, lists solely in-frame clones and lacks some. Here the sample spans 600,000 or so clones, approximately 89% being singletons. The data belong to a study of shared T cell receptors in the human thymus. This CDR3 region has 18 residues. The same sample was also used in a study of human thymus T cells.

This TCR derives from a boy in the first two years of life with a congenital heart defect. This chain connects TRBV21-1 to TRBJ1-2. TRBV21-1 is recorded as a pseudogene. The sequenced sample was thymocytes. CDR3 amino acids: CASSRKRPGLREEYGYTF. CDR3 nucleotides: TGTGCCAGCAGCCGAAAGCGTCCCGGGCTTAGGGAGGAATATGGCTACACCTTC.